The rows below give T cell receptor beta chains drawn from one sample of a study of response to subunit inactivated influenza vaccine. TCRdb ran MiXCR on the RT-PCR reads and lists one entry per CDR3 protein. Of 150,000 or so distinct CDR3 sequences in the sample, about 11% are singletons; the top ten hold 35% to 40%. The sample in question was CD8+ T cells sorted from PBMCs, obtained around 2 years after vaccination. These receptors all stem from a man in his fifties or sixties who received an inactivated influenza vaccine. The CDR3 runs from the conserved cysteine through the conserved F or W. Each record gives: clone size, V gene, D gene, J gene, CDR3 DNA, CDR3 protein. The D gene is left open where the match is weak. Clone size is not always given. Where it is, it says once, few, many or a class for expanded clones.

few	TRBV20-1	.	TRBJ2-1	TGCAGTGCTCCCGATGACAGTTGGCGAAACAATGAGCAGTTCTTC	CSAPDDSWRNNEQFF
few	TRBV27	TRBD2	TRBJ2-1	TGTGCCAGCAGGCCTTCTAGCGGGAGCTCCTACAATGAGCAGTTCTTC	CASRPSSGSSYNEQFF
many	TRBV7-2	TRBD1	TRBJ2-5	TGTGCCAGCAGCTCTTGGACAGGGATACAAGAGACCCAGTACTTC	CASSSWTGIQETQYF
many	TRBV11-2	.	TRBJ2-5	TGTGCCAGCAGGACCTGGGGGTCTCTGGAGACCCAGTACTTC	CASRTWGSLETQYF
few	TRBV12-3/TRBV12-4	TRBD2	TRBJ2-3	TGTGCCAGCAGTCAGAGCGGGGTAAGCACAGATACGCAGTATTTT	CASSQSGVSTDTQYF
.	TRBV30	.	TRBJ2-2	TGTGCCTGGAGATTCCTCTCGAACACCGGGGAGCTGTTTTTT	CAWRFLSNTGELFF
few	TRBV12-3/TRBV12-4	.	TRBJ2-7	TGTGCCAGCAGTATTGACAGCCGCTCCTACGAGCAGTACTTC	CASSIDSRSYEQYF
many	TRBV3-1	.	TRBJ1-1	TGTGCCAGCAGAGACAGAAACTTGAACACTGAAGCTTTCTTT	CASRDRNLNTEAFF
few	TRBV11-1	.	TRBJ2-2	TGTGCCAGCAGCAGTTCCAGGCTGGGAGAGGGGCCTTCCTCGAACACCGGGGAGCTGTTTTTT	CASSSSRLGEGPSSNTGELFF
few	TRBV6-2/TRBV6-3	TRBD1	TRBJ2-1	TGTGCCAGCAGTTACTGGGACAGTTACAATGAGCAGTTCTTC	CASSYWDSYNEQFF
few	TRBV4-3	TRBD1	TRBJ1-2	TGCGCCAGCAGCCCCGGGGAGGGGGCATACTATGGCTACACCTTC	CASSPGEGAYYGYTF
.	TRBV12-3/TRBV12-4	.	TRBJ2-3	TGTGCCAGCAGTTTAGGCGAACAGCCTACCAATACGCAGTATTTT	CASSLGEQPTNTQYF
many	TRBV7-8	.	TRBJ2-1	TGTGCCAGCAGCTTTAGAAGCTCGCGTGACAATGAGCAGTTCTTC	CASSFRSSRDNEQFF
few	TRBV20-1	.	TRBJ1-3	TGCAGTGCTAGAGCCGGCGTCCGCTCTGGAAACACCATATATTTT	CSARAGVRSGNTIYF
few	TRBV29-1	TRBD1	TRBJ1-2	TGCAGCGTTAGCCAAGGACAGGGACAATTTCATGGCTACACCTTC	CSVSQGQGQFHGYTF
few	TRBV7-2	.	TRBJ2-7	TGTGCCAGCAGCTTGAGGGGGGACAGAACCTACGAGCAGTACTTC	CASSLRGDRTYEQYF
many	TRBV29-1	.	TRBJ1-2	TGCAGCGTTGAATGGGAGGATGTATATGGCTACACCTTC	CSVEWEDVYGYTF
many	TRBV29-1	TRBD2	TRBJ2-1	TGCAGCGTTGATGAGAGGGAGGGCCTCAATGAGCAGTTCTTC	CSVDEREGLNEQFF
few	TRBV4-1	TRBD1	TRBJ1-1	TGCGCCAGCAGCCGGGTCGACAGGGGAGTTGGAGCTTTCTTT	CASSRVDRGVGAFF
.	TRBV6-1	TRBD2	TRBJ2-5	TGTGCCAGCAGTGTAACTAGCGTACAAGAGACCCAGTACTTC	CASSVTSVQETQYF
few	TRBV12-3/TRBV12-4	TRBD1	TRBJ2-5	TGTGCCAGCAGATTAACAGGGGTATGGGAGACCCAGTACTTC	CASRLTGVWETQYF
few	TRBV12-5	.	TRBJ2-2	TGTGCTAGTGGTTTCGCTCGTTTGAACCAGACTGGTACCGGGGAGCTGTTTTTT	CASGFARLNQTGTGELFF
.	TRBV20-1	.	TRBJ2-2	TGCAGTGCTAGCGACACCGGGGAGCTGTTTTTT	CSASDTGELFF
few	TRBV15	.	TRBJ1-2	TGTGCCACCAGCGAGGGAGCAGGGGATAACTATGGCTACACCTTC	CATSEGAGDNYGYTF
few	TRBV6-6	.	TRBJ1-1	TGTGCCAGCAGTTACTCTGTGGGGGCTGAAGCTTTCTTT	CASSYSVGAEAFF
few	TRBV27	TRBD2	TRBJ2-1	TGTGCCAGCAGTTTTGTAGGCGGGGGATATTACAATGAGCAGTTCTTC	CASSFVGGGYYNEQFF
.	TRBV7-6	.	TRBJ2-5	TGTGCCAGCAGCTTAGGTTTGGACAGCCAAGAGACCCAGTACTTC	CASSLGLDSQETQYF
.	TRBV6-1	.	TRBJ2-7	TGTGCCAGCAGCCCCGGACGGGACGCCTACGAGCAGTACTTC	CASSPGRDAYEQYF
few	TRBV3-1	.	TRBJ2-5	TGTGCCAGCAGCCAAGATTATCCAGAGACCCAGTACTTC	CASSQDYPETQYF
few	TRBV4-2	.	TRBJ1-2	TGTGCCAGCAGCCAAGATGTAGGACCCCTAAGGGGCTATGGCTACACCTTC	CASSQDVGPLRGYGYTF
few	TRBV12-3/TRBV12-4	.	TRBJ2-5	TGTGCCAGCGCGGTAGGCTTGGGGGGAGAGACCCAGTACTTC	CASAVGLGGETQYF
many	TRBV10-3	TRBD2	TRBJ2-3	TGTGCCATCAGTGAGTCGATAGCGGGCTATAGCACAGATACGCAGTATTTT	CAISESIAGYSTDTQYF
many	TRBV9	.	TRBJ2-2	TGTGCCAGCAGCCAGGGAGGACTGAACACCGGGGAGCTGTTTTTT	CASSQGGLNTGELFF
many	TRBV27	TRBD1	TRBJ2-7	TGTGCCAGCAGTTTAACCCGACAGGGTCGCGAGCAGTACTTC	CASSLTRQGREQYF